The clone carrying this T cell receptor beta chain appeared a few times. Its antigen remains unknown. Two oligonucleotides, mixed equimolar, formed the beta constant-region primer covering TRBC1 and TRBC2. Four rounds of PCR amplified the ligated cDNA using nested alpha and beta constant-region primers plus SP2. TCRdb used MiXCR to reprocess the UMI-ligation and nested PCR reads, holding one entry per CDR3 protein. Of some 110,000 distinct CDR3 sequences in the sample, roughly 32% were seen once. V was shortened by 1 base and J by 2 bases, with 12 bases between the two germline ends. The CDR3 is 15 residues long. Germline CDR1 is LGHNA and CDR2 is YSLEER. These data are taken from a study of naive and memory T cell subsets. Study conclusions and caveats: Activation and differentiation may alter RNA-based TCR counts. Over 95% of naive TCR sequences appeared only once after error correction, unlike memory subsets.

CD4+ T cell IFNgamma after overnight CMV lysate exposure gave donor CMV status. The sequence derives from a human donor in good health. This sequence joins TRBV4-3 and TRBJ2-7; either TRBD1 or TRBD2 may supply D (5 bases each). What was sequenced was central memory CD4+ T cells from blood. The CDR3 nucleotides read TGCGCCAGCAGCCAAGGTCCCCCGGGACCCTACGAGCAGTACTTC. Translation: CASSQGPPGPYEQYF.